This T cell receptor beta chain came from a study of T cells after yellow fever vaccination. Study-wide results and limits: The secondary T-cell response peaked on day 5, not day 15, but was weaker. Subsequent to the booster, the majority of primary-vaccination clones reappeared (around 97% CD4, around 90% CD8).

This clonotype was seen a handful of times. As yet, its antigen is unknown. A 5'RACE template-switching step, the method used to make TCR cDNA, added a universal primer site and UMIs. TCRdb processed the 5' RACE reads anew with MiXCR; each CDR3 protein has one entry. The sample has hundreds of thousands of distinct CDR3 sequences, 8.5% to 9% seen once. Source: PBMCs, taken on the day of the first yellow fever vaccination. This receptor was identified in a man aged 18 to 29 who received the YFV17D yellow fever vaccine.

The CDR3 DNA reads TGCAGTGCTAGAGTTTCGGGAAGGGGAGCTTTCTTT. Translating gives CSARVSGRGAFF. The chain combines TRBV20-1 with TRBJ1-1, with a weak D call TRBD1 (5 bases). Germline V gene data show CDR1 as DFQATT and CDR2 as SNEGSKA (reference sequence). V lost 1 base to trimming and J lost 10 bases, with 13 bases between them. CDR3 length: 12 amino acids.